The 16 T cell receptor beta chains listed next were all sequenced from one sample in a study of cytomegalovirus exposure and HLA in healthy donors. A multiplex PCR was run with 60 Vbeta primers and 13 Jbeta primers. Profiling relied on immunoSEQ multiplex PCR, and the TCRdb table lists in-frame clones only, not all of them. Of 90,000 to 150,000 clones listed, around 77% are singletons. Material for sequencing was PBMCs. The receptors originated from a man aged 35 to 55 in good health and CMV-seropositive.

This clone came up once. This chain connects TRBV5-4 to TRBJ2-3; TRBD2 aligns across 16 bases. The V gene's germline CDR1 is SGHNT and CDR2 YYREEE (reference sequence). V lost 4 bases and J lost 5; bases outside the gene matches: 7. The CDR3 loop spans 17 amino acids. The CDR3 region is CASSQGLAGGPEDTQYF. The CDR3 nucleotides read TGTGCCAGCAGCCAGGGACTAGCGGGGGGGCCTGAAGATACGCAGTATTTT.

The count of this clone is one. The chain recombines TRBV5-1 with TRBJ2-5; the match to TRBD2 covers 8 bases. Germline V gene sequence: CDR1 SGHRS, CDR2 YFSETQ. The CDR3 has 15 residues. The ends lost 4 bases at V and 2 bases at J; junction bases unmatched: 7. Here the CDR3 reads CASSRGGTRQETQYF. DNA of the CDR3: TGCGCCAGCAGCCGGGGGGGGACCCGACAAGAGACCCAGTACTTC.

The chain links TRBV18 to TRBJ1-5; D gene uncertain. This CDR3 is built from 15 residues. The V end lost 2 bases, the J end lost 3 bases, and 11 bases lay between the germline ends. Per germline, CDR1 KGHSH and CDR2 LQKENI. The chain's CDR3 is CASSPGGGFNQPQHF. Here the CDR3 DNA reads TGTGCCAGCTCACCAGGTGGCGGGTTCAATCAGCCCCAGCATTTT.

J is TRBJ1-3 and V is TRBV28, with D perhaps matching TRBD1 (5 bases). Looked up from germline, CDR1 is MDHEN and CDR2 is SYDVKM. V was shortened by 7 bases and J by 3 bases, with 13 bases between the two germline ends. The CDR3 is 14 residues long. CDR3 amino acids: CASTAGGFGNTIYF. The CDR3 DNA reads TGTGCCAGCACCGCGGGGGGGTTTGGAAACACCATATATTTT.

The V call is TRBV5-1, the J call TRBJ1-6; TRBD1 agrees at 9 bases. The germline V gene encodes CDR1 SGHRS and CDR2 YFSETQ. The ends lost 4 bases at V and 9 bases at J; junction bases unmatched: 5. The CDR3 is 14 residues long. CDR3 region: CASSPGTGSSPLHF. The CDR3, as DNA: TGCGCCAGCAGCCCGGGGACAGGGTCTTCACCCCTCCACTTT.

This clone has a single count. V gene TRBV5-1 combines with J gene TRBJ1-2; no reliable D call. The CDR3 has 16 amino acids. The V end lost 4 bases, the J end lost 4 bases, and 20 bases lay between the germline ends. CDR1 and CDR2 from the germline V gene are SGHRS and YFSETQ. DNA for the CDR3: TGCGCCAGCAGCGTGCTCCGGACTCCGACGACCTATGGCTACACCTTC. As protein: CASSVLRTPTTYGYTF.

The chain uses TRBV30 and TRBJ2-3, with a weak D call TRBD1 (6 bases). The CDR3 sequence is 13 residues long. In germline, CDR1 is GTSNPN, CDR2 SVGIG (reference sequence). V dropped 1 base and J dropped 5 bases, with 10 bases sitting between them. CDR3 sequence: CAWSGGTRDTQYF. CDR3 DNA: TGTGCCTGGAGTGGGGGGACAAGAGATACGCAGTATTTT.

This clone was observed a handful of times. The chain employs TRBV7-9 and TRBJ2-1; D may be TRBD2 (6 bases). V was clipped by 3 bases and J by 10 bases, with 16 bases between them. CDR3 size: 14 residues. Germline-derived CDR1 and CDR2 are SEHNR and FQNEAQ (reference sequence). CDR3 DNA sequence: TGTGCCAGCAGCTTGGATCCCCGAGGAGGGGAGCAGTTCTTC. Translating it yields CASSLDPRGGEQFF.

This clone showed up just once. This chain links TRBV6-4 with TRBJ2-2; D gene unclear. Germline V lookup: CDR1 MRHNA, CDR2 SNTAGT. The CDR3 has 14 residues. The ends were cut back, 3 bases at V and 1 base at J, with 6 bases in the middle. The CDR3 nucleotides read TGTGCCAGCAGTGAGTCCAGGAACACCGGGGAGCTGTTTTTT. Protein: CASSESRNTGELFF.

This sequence joins TRBV5-1 and TRBJ1-2; D gene unclear. Per germline, CDR1 SGHRS and CDR2 YFSETQ. The CDR3 has 13 residues. V dropped 4 bases and J dropped 8 bases, with 15 bases sitting between them. CDR3: CASSPNSPPGYTF. Written as DNA, the CDR3 is TGCGCCAGCAGCCCCAACAGTCCACCGGGCTACACCTTC. Full variable domain (missing parts from reference TRBV5-1 and TRBJ1-2): KAGVTQTPRYLIKTRGQQVTLSCSPISGHRSVSWYQQTPGQGLQFLFEYFSETQRNKGNFPGRFSGRQFSNSRSEMNVSTLELGDSALYLCASSPNSPPGYTFGSGTRLTVV.

The chain uses TRBV19 and TRBJ1-5, with 8 bases aligning to TRBD1. The germline V gene has CDR1 LNHDA and CDR2 SQIVND (reference sequence). The CDR3 totals 19 residues. After removal of 2 bases from V and 0 bases from J, the junction contained 12 bases not matched to a gene. CDR3 in DNA: TGTGCCAGTAGTATAAGTGGCGGGACAGGAGATCATAGCAATCAGCCCCAGCATTTT. Translated, it gives CASSISGGTGDHSNQPQHF.

This clone has only a few counts. The rearrangement links TRBV7-2 to TRBJ2-7, with 16 nucleotides matching TRBD2. This CDR3 has 16 residues. CDR1 is SGHTA and CDR2 is FQGNSA in the germline V gene. The V and J ends lost 5 bases and 4 bases, in that order; junction bases with no gene match: 5. This CDR3 reads CASSLGLAGGPYEQYF. CDR3 sequence (DNA): TGTGCCAGCAGCCTGGGACTAGCGGGGGGGCCGTACGAGCAGTACTTC.

This rearrangement joins TRBV4-3 to TRBJ1-4; no definite D call. Trimming cost V 6 bases and J 5 bases, with 4 bases left between them. This CDR3 spans 11 amino acids. The germline V gene has CDR1 LGHNA and CDR2 YSLEER. CDR3 loop: CASSPNEKLFF. CDR3 in DNA: TGCGCCAGCAGTCCAAATGAAAAACTGTTTTTT.

In this sample, this clone turned up once. The genes are TRBV7-3 and TRBJ1-2, with D perhaps matching TRBD1 (5 bases). Germline V gives CDR1 SGHTA, CDR2 FQGTGA. The CDR3 runs to 16 residues. V was pared by 5 bases and J by 1 base, with 17 bases between. CDR3 region: CASSRREGRGNYGYTF. The DNA of the CDR3 is TGTGCCAGCAGCCGAAGAGAGGGGCGGGGTAACTATGGCTACACCTTC.

V gene TRBV2 combines with J gene TRBJ2-1; 9 nucleotides agree with TRBD1. CDR1 and CDR2 from the germline V gene are SNHLY and FYNNEI. This CDR3 has 18 residues. The trim removed 2 bases at V and 0 bases at J, leaving 8 bases unmatched. This chain's CDR3 is CASSEHRGLSSSYNEQFF. CDR3 DNA sequence: TGTGCCAGCAGTGAACACAGGGGGCTTTCGAGCTCCTACAATGAGCAGTTCTTC. Combining the CDR3 with reference TRBV2 and TRBJ2-1 gives the whole variable domain EPEVTQTPSHQVTQMGQEVILRCVPISNHLYFYWYRQILGQKVEFLVSFYNNEISEKSEIFDDQFSVERPDGSNFTLKIRSTKLEDSAMYFCASSEHRGLSSSYNEQFFGPGTRLTVL.

The chain recombines TRBV7-8 with TRBJ2-3, with TRBD2 identical over 12 bases. The CDR3 sequence is 15 residues long. In germline, CDR1 is SGHVS, CDR2 FQNEAQ. Losses at the gene ends were 5 bases for V and 7 bases for J; bases not matched to a gene: 7. In DNA, the CDR3 is TGTGCCAGCAGCCGCCGACTAGCGGGGGTAAATACGCAGTATTTT. Translation gives CASSRRLAGVNTQYF.